This passage covers 17 T cell receptor beta chains from one sample sequenced in a study of blood T cell repertoires in COVID-19. The table came from immunoSEQ multiplex PCR; TCRdb's copy has only in-frame clones and leaves some out. Of approximately 94,000 clones in the sample, around 88% were seen once. Source material: peripheral blood. These receptors were obtained from a human donor in a cohort sampled during active COVID-19.

V is TRBV21-1 and J is TRBJ2-5; whether TRBD1, the table's D call, matches the DNA was not checked. TRBV21-1 is flagged as a pseudogene. CDR3 length equals 16 residues. The CDR3 here is CASSQKEGQGKETQYF. DNA for the CDR3: TGTGCCAGCAGCCAAAAGGAGGGACAGGGAAAAGAGACCCAGTACTTC.

The rearrangement joins TRBV18 to TRBJ2-6, with D perhaps TRBD2 (6 bases). Trimming removed 4 bases at V and 1 base at J, with 11 bases between. There are 16 residues in the CDR3. Germline loops: CDR1 KGHSH, CDR2 LQKENI. The CDR3 region has the DNA TGTGCCAGCTCACAAGGAGGGCTTTCTGGGGCCAACGTCCTGACTTTC. This translates into CASSQGGLSGANVLTF.

The V call is TRBV6-6, the J call TRBJ1-5; 7 bases align to TRBD1. CDR1 is MNHNY and CDR2 is SVGAGI in the germline V gene (reference sequence). The junction had 4 bases not matched to a gene; V was cut back by 2 bases and J by 3 bases. The CDR3 is made up of 15 amino acids. CDR3 nucleotide sequence: TGTGCCAGCAGTTACGGGGGACAGCTCAATCAGCCCCAGCATTTT. It encodes CASSYGGQLNQPQHF.

This clone has ten or more counts. The chain is built from TRBV11-3 and TRBJ2-5; possibly TRBD2 for D (5 bases). V shed 5 bases and J shed 3 bases, with 22 bases lying between them. This CDR3 has 17 amino acids. Per germline, CDR1 SGHNT and CDR2 YENEEA. The CDR3 loop reads CASSPPRFGGQEETQYF. CDR3 DNA sequence: TGTGCCAGCAGCCCGCCACGGTTCGGCGGGCAGGAAGAGACCCAGTACTTC. The full variable domain, its missing parts supplied by reference TRBV11-3 and TRBJ2-5, is EAGVVQSPRYKIIEKKQPVAFWCNPISGHNTLYWYLQNLGQGPELLIRYENEEAVDDSQLPKDRFSAERLKGVDSTLKIQPAELGDSAVYLCASSPPRFGGQEETQYFGPGTRLLVL.

This chain joins TRBV5-4 and TRBJ1-2, with D perhaps TRBD1 (6 bases). The CDR3 extends over 14 amino acids. V dropped 3 bases and J dropped 0 bases, with 9 bases sitting between them. The germline CDR1 and CDR2 sequences are SGHNT and YYREEE (reference sequence). The CDR3 DNA is TGTGCCAGCAGCTCAGGACAGTCTAACTATGGCTACACCTTC. Protein sequence: CASSSGQSNYGYTF.

This clone was seen a single time. The chain couples TRBV21-1 to TRBJ2-7; the table's D call, TRBD1, has no DNA check behind it. TRBV21-1 is deemed a pseudogene. The CDR3 spans 18 residues. This CDR3 is CASSKSVKGVTCSYEQYF. The CDR3, as DNA: TGTGCCAGCAGCAAATCTGTGAAGGGGGTGACTTGCTCCTACGAGCAGTACTTC.

The gene calls are TRBV28 and TRBJ1-2; TRBD1 might be the D (5 bases). This CDR3 contains 11 residues. Germline CDR1 MDHEN, CDR2 SYDVKM. Here the CDR3 reads CAVLGGNGYTF. The CDR3 nucleotides are TGTGCTGTGCTGGGGGGAAATGGCTACACCTTC.

The chain recombines TRBV2 with TRBJ2-1; no firm D call. Germline values: CDR1 SNHLY, CDR2 FYNNEI. This CDR3 spans 10 amino acids. Trimming cost V 5 bases and J 8 bases, with 4 bases left between them. CDR3 amino acids: CASSLYEQFF. The CDR3, as DNA: TGTGCCAGCAGTCTGTATGAGCAGTTCTTC.

This clone has at least ten counts. The chain carries TRBV11-2 and TRBJ2-7, with a possible D match to TRBD1 (5 bases). Trimming stripped 3 bases from V and 2 bases from J, with 11 bases between. Germline CDR1 is SGHAT and CDR2 is FQNNGV. The CDR3 runs to 14 residues. The DNA of the CDR3 is TGTGCCAGCAGCTTCACAGGTTCTACCTACGAGCAGTACTTC. Residues: CASSFTGSTYEQYF.

The V and J genes are TRBV12-3 or TRBV12-4 and TRBJ2-1; D is unresolved. The ends were cut back, 9 bases at V and 6 bases at J, with 9 bases in the middle. CDR3 length: 11 residues. DNA of the CDR3: TGTGCCAGTGAGTTTGGCAATGAGCAGTTCTTC. Translation: CASEFGNEQFF.

The chain combines TRBV7-3 with TRBJ2-2; D gene unclear. The length of the CDR3 is 13 residues. Trimming took off 4 bases at V and 0 bases at J, with 3 bases between the two ends. The germline gives CDR1 SGHTA, CDR2 FQGTGA. As DNA, the CDR3 is TGTGCCAGCAGCTCAGCGAACACCGGGGAGCTGTTTTTT. Amino acid sequence: CASSSANTGELFF. The full variable domain, in which reference TRBV7-3 and TRBJ2-2 provide the parts outside the CDR3, is GAGVSQTPSNKVTEKGKYVELRCDPISGHTALYWYRQSLGQGPEFLIYFQGTGAADDSGLPNDRFFAVRPEGSVSTLKIQRTERGDSAVYLCASSSANTGELFFGEGSRLTVL.

The rearrangement joins TRBV27 to TRBJ2-2; D not resolved. Germline V gene data show CDR1 as MNHEY and CDR2 as SMNVEV (reference sequence). V lost 2 bases, J lost 6 bases, and 4 bases lay in between. The CDR3 consists of 12 residues. The CDR3 coding sequence is TGTGCCAGCAGTTTAGGGCCCGGGGAGCTGTTTTTT. Translating gives CASSLGPGELFF.

This rearrangement joins TRBV15 to TRBJ1-5, with D maybe TRBD1 (6 bases). The CDR3 extends over 16 amino acids. The germline V gene encodes CDR1 LNHNV and CDR2 YYDKDF (reference sequence). V dropped 4 bases and J dropped 2 bases, with 15 bases sitting between them. DNA for the CDR3: TGTGCCACCAGCAACCTTGAGGACAGTGGCAATCAGCCCCAGCATTTT. Amino acid sequence: CATSNLEDSGNQPQHF.

The DNA for the CDR3 is TGTGCAAGTAGGACTAGCGGAAACACCGGGGAGCTGTTTTTT. It translates to CASRTSGNTGELFF. The chain recombines TRBV12-2 with TRBJ2-2; the table's D call, TRBD2, was not checked against the DNA. TRBV12-2 has pseudogene status. The CDR3 consists of 14 residues.

The chain links TRBV7-2 to TRBJ2-4; 8 bases are shared with TRBD1. The CDR3 spans 14 residues. Trimming at V came to 5 bases and at J to 4 bases, leaving 4 bases not matched to a gene. The germline V gene has CDR1 SGHTA and CDR2 FQGNSA. The CDR3 region has the DNA TGTGCCAGCAGCCAGGACAGGGTAAAAAACATTCAGTACTTC. Protein: CASSQDRVKNIQYF.

This sequence joins TRBV2 and TRBJ1-1; the D gene is possibly TRBD1 (5 bases). Per germline, CDR1 SNHLY and CDR2 FYNNEI. The V end lost 7 bases, the J end lost 2 bases, and 11 bases lay between the germline ends. There are 13 residues in the CDR3. The CDR3 region has the DNA TGTGCCAGCACCTCCGACAGTAACACTGAAGCTTTCTTT. Its protein is CASTSDSNTEAFF.

This clone showed up just a few times. V gene TRBV11-2 combines with J gene TRBJ2-1, with D maybe TRBD2 (5 bases). This CDR3 has 14 residues. Germline V lookup: CDR1 SGHAT, CDR2 FQNNGV. V lost 5 bases to trimming and J lost 7 bases, with 15 bases between them. The CDR3 DNA is TGTGCCAGCAGCCCGCCCCCCCTAGCTAATGAGCAGTTCTTC. Translating gives CASSPPPLANEQFF. The full variable domain, rest sourced from reference TRBV11-2 and TRBJ2-1, is EAGVAQSPRYKIIEKRQSVAFWCNPISGHATLYWYQQILGQGPKLLIQFQNNGVVDDSQLPKDRFSAERLKGVDSTLKIQPAKLEDSAVYLCASSPPPLANEQFFGPGTRLTVL.